The TCR beta chain described here comes from a study of control samples from healthy donors and cancer patients. Germline CDR1 is MNHEY and CDR2 is SVGAGI. V shed 5 bases, J shed 1 base, and the junction held 4 bases outside the gene matches. The CDR3 is 14 amino acids. The assay was immunoSEQ multiplex PCR, and TCRdb's table has in-frame clones only and misses some. The table has some 130,000 clones, about 91% seen once; the top ten hold approximately 3.5%. The sequencing input was blood. The receptor's source is a man in his forties in good health. The chain carries TRBV6-5 and TRBJ1-2; 7 positions match TRBD1. This CDR3 is CASSKWDSNYGYTF. CDR3 in DNA: TGTGCCAGCAGTAAATGGGACAGTAACTATGGCTACACCTTC.